What follows is one TCR beta chain and its context. Frequency alone marks this clonotype as medium-sized (0.01 to 0.1%); no count is stored. This clone's antigen is unknown. Counted from cysteine to phenylalanine, this CDR3 has 16 amino acids. DNA for this receptor is not on file. CDR1 LNHDA and CDR2 SQIVND were looked up in the germline V gene (reference sequence). This record comes from a study of GPR56 and killer-like receptors on CD4 memory cells (dated by TCRdb to the late 2010s). Broadly, across the study: The study proposed that progressive acquisition of KLRB1, KLRG1, GPR56 and then KLRF1 marks human CD4+ memory T-cell differentiation and cytokine production potential. The study described its healthy blood donors as age-matched to the liver disease patients, who had a median age of about 70 years.

Broad study findings and their caveats: The clones that dominated late populations 4 and 5 were also present in early populations 1 and 2, and the authors interpreted this finding as evidence for linear differentiation. Rather than full repertoires, only the 100 most expanded clones per population were included in the diversity and similarity analyses. Clonal frequency was low in the marker-negative population and rose progressively along the proposed pathway, while TCRbeta diversity fell correspondingly. TCR repertoire overlap was especially strong between late populations 4 and 5, and population 3 also partly overlapped.

Sequenced using an Illumina HiSeq 2500. The recombined TCRbeta locus was amplified by a previously published PCR protocol to build sequencing libraries. As for how the authors treated the data: Any read whose average quality score fell below 30 was discarded, and IMSEQ was used to process the reads that remained. Each clonotype was defined by Vbeta gene, Jbeta gene and CDR3 amino acid sequence. Repertoire overlap between populations was quantified with the Morisita-Horn index computed on the top 100 expanded clones. Clonal diversity was assessed with Rényi diversity profiles calculated on the top 100 expanded clones. TCRdb reanalyzed the reads, keeping one entry per CDR3 protein sequence and omitting DNA. What appears here as the V and J calls and clone size reflects TCRdb's work, not the paper's. The table for this sample records over a thousand distinct CDR3 sequences. Together, the top ten hold about 12% of the sample.

Five KLR/GPR56-defined CD4+ populations were enriched by fluorescence-activated cell sorting before TCRbeta sequencing. To test a linear memory differentiation pathway, TCRbeta repertoires were sequenced from five CD4+ T-cell subsets defined by expression of KLRB1, KLRG1, GPR56 and KLRF1. TCR-sequenced cells came from peripheral blood of healthy control individuals, reported as five donors in the TCRbeta analysis figure. Heparinized peripheral blood was collected, and every sample was processed within one hour of being retrieved. Blood was diluted 1:2 in PBS, and peripheral blood mononuclear cells were then isolated from the diluted blood at room temperature by Biocoll density gradient centrifugation. Before flow sorting, CD4+ T cells were magnetically enriched from freshly isolated PBMCs using anti-CD4 MicroBeads. A BD FACSAria II was used to sort CD4+ T cells enriched from PBMCs of healthy donors according to marker expression. Surface staining used anti-KLRB1 clone 191B8, anti-KLRF1 clone 4A4.D10 and anti-KLRG1 clone REA261 antibodies from Miltenyi Biotec.

This receptor was obtained from a human donor in good health. Recombination joined TRBV19 with TRBJ1-6; TCRdb reports TRBD1, a call that lacks DNA to check it against. The sequencing sample was made of memory CD4+ T cells from blood. CDR3 reads: CASSISLGQPSSPLHF.